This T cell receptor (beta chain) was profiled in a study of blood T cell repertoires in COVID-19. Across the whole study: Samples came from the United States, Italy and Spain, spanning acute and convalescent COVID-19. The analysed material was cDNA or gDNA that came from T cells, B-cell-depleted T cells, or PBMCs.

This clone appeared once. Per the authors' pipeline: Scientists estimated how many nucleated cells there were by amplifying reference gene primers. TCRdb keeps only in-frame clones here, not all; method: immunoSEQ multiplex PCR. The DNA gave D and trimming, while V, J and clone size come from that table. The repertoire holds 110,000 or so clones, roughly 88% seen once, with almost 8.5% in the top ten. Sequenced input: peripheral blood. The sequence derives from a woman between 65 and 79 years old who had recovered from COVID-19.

CDR3 nucleotide sequence: TGTGCCATCAGAAACCGGGACAGGGACACTGAAGCTTTCTTT. Translation gives CAIRNRDRDTEAFF. The chain employs TRBV10-3 and TRBJ1-1; 9 bases are a match to TRBD1. V lost 6 bases, J lost 3 bases, and 5 bases stayed unmatched. This CDR3 comprises 14 residues. CDR1 is ENHRY and CDR2 is SYGVKD in the germline V gene.